Below are 6 T cell receptor beta chains sequenced from a single sample in a study of tumor and adjacent non-tumor tissue in lung cancer. No cell sorting was done before RNA was extracted from the tissue. Three rounds of nested PCR, following a modified ARM-PCR protocol, produced the TCRbeta library. TCRdb analysed the multiplex PCR reads with MiXCR anew, one entry per CDR3 protein. The table has 68,000 or so distinct CDR3 sequences, just under 60% seen once; the top ten hold roughly a fifth. Sequencing was performed on lung tumor tissue. These TCRs come from a middle-aged man with non-small cell lung cancer.

Note on this clonotype: This could be a read error, since a much larger clone is one nucleotide away. The chain uses TRBV28 and TRBJ1-2, with D uncertain. Deletions cut 3 bases from V and 3 bases from J, with 8 bases between. Germline assignment: CDR1 MDHEN and CDR2 SYDVKM. The CDR3 is 13 amino acids. The CDR3 is CASSFEVDYGYTF. In DNA, the CDR3 is TGTGCCAGCAGTTTTGAAGTTGACTATGGCTACACCTTC.

This clonotype was found many times. The chain employs TRBV29-1 and TRBJ1-2; TRBD1 agrees at 12 bases. With V trimmed by 3 bases and J by 3 bases, 2 bases remained unmatched. Per germline, CDR1 SQVTM and CDR2 ANQGSEA. The CDR3 contains 14 residues. The CDR3 DNA reads TGCAGCGTTGAGGGGACAGGGGGCGACTATGGCTACACCTTC. Its translation is CSVEGTGGDYGYTF.

The chain joins TRBV27 to TRBJ1-6; D call uncertain. CDR1 is MNHEY and CDR2 is SMNVEV in the germline V gene (reference sequence). The V end lost 3 bases, the J end lost 8 bases, and 11 bases lay between the germline ends. There are 14 residues in the CDR3. As DNA, the CDR3 is TGTGCCAGCAGTTTGACCCCTAAAGATTCACCCCTCCACTTT. This encodes CASSLTPKDSPLHF.

In regard to this clonotype: A much more abundant neighbour one base away suggests this may be a read error. V and J are TRBV12-3 or TRBV12-4 and TRBJ2-3; D may correspond to TRBD1 or TRBD2 (5 bases each). CDR3 size: 15 residues. The DNA for the CDR3 is TGTGCCAGCAGCCGTCGACAGCCTAGCACAGATATGCAGTATTTT. It translates to CASSRRQPSTDMQYF.

With regard to this clonotype: The junction differs from germline at one of its ends, possibly a read error. The chain carries TRBV28 and TRBJ2-2; 9 bases are shared with TRBD2. Germline V lookup: CDR1 MDHEN, CDR2 SYDVKM. The CDR3 runs to 16 residues. The chain's CDR3 is CASSPEAGGGTGELFF. The CDR3 coding sequence is TGTGCCAGCAGTCCAGAAGCGGGAGGAGGGACCGGGGAACTGTTTTTT.

Worth noting for this clonotype: This may come from a read error, since a much larger clone is one base off. This sequence joins TRBV16 and TRBJ1-1; 7 bases match TRBD1. The CDR3 contains 12 residues. CDR1 is KGHSY and CDR2 is FQNENV in the germline V gene. CDR3 coding DNA: TGTACCAGCAGCCAAGGGGGCGGTGAAGCTTTCTTT. It is translated as CTSSQGGGEAFF. The full variable domain, its missing parts supplied by reference TRBV16 and TRBJ1-1, is GEEVAQTPKHLVRGEGQKAKLYCAPIKGHSYVFWYQQVLKNEFKFLISFQNENVFDETGMPKERFSAKCLPNSPCSLEIQATKLEDSAVYFCTSSQGGGEAFFGQGTRLTVV.